The 23 T cell receptor beta chains listed next were all sequenced from one sample in a study of early T cells in non-severe SARS-CoV-2 infection. MiXCR, run by TCRdb on the 5' RACE reads, gives a single entry per CDR3 protein. The table has about 50,000 distinct CDR3 sequences, 12% seen once. The sample in question was whole blood, obtained at baseline. Source of these receptors: an adult who was a healthcare worker with PCR-confirmed SARS-CoV-2 infection or an uninfected control (not recorded which).

V usage is TRBV9 and J usage is TRBJ2-3, with TRBD2 identical over 8 bases. Germline V gene lookup returns CDR1 SGDLS and CDR2 YYNGEE. This CDR3 is built from 16 residues. With V trimmed by 0 bases and J by 3 bases, 6 bases remained unmatched. CDR3 in amino acids: CASSVELGLATDTQYF. For the CDR3, the DNA is TGTGCCAGCAGCGTAGAGCTCGGACTAGCAACAGATACGCAGTATTTT.

The chain carries TRBV6-5 and TRBJ2-5; TRBD2 agrees at 13 bases. V trimming: 6 bases; J trimming: 5 bases; junction bases outside the gene matches: 6. The germline V gene has CDR1 MNHEY and CDR2 SVGAGI. CDR3 length equals 15 residues. Here the CDR3 reads CASSRTSGSRETQYF. CDR3 in DNA: TGTGCCAGCAGCCGGACTAGCGGGAGCAGGGAGACCCAGTACTTC.

The rearrangement joins TRBV7-2 to TRBJ2-2; the D gene is possibly TRBD1 (6 bases). Trimming left V 6 bases short and J 7 bases short, with 15 bases between. Germline V gene lookup returns CDR1 SGHTA and CDR2 FQGNSA. The CDR3 length is 14 residues. DNA for the CDR3: TGTGCCAGCAGGTCCCAGGGGCACGGCGGGGAGCTGTTTTTT. Translation gives CASRSQGHGGELFF.

This clonotype occurred a few times. V gene TRBV5-4 combines with J gene TRBJ2-7; the D gene is possibly TRBD2 (5 bases). The CDR3 length is 14 residues. Germline V gene data show CDR1 as SGHNT and CDR2 as YYREEE (reference sequence). V was trimmed by 5 bases and J by 1 base, leaving 13 bases between them. The CDR3 bases are TGTGCCAGCAGTCCCGGCGGCGGGTCCTACGAGCAGTACTTC. This gives the protein CASSPGGGSYEQYF.

This chain uses TRBV7-2 with TRBJ2-1, with D possibly TRBD1 on 5 matching bases. This CDR3 comprises 15 residues. The V gene's germline CDR1 is SGHTA and CDR2 FQGNSA. Trimming took off 3 bases at V and 7 bases at J, with 16 bases between the two ends. CDR3 bases: TGTGCCAGCAGCTTGGTACCTTCAGGGTTGAATGAGCAGTTCTTC. Amino acid sequence: CASSLVPSGLNEQFF.

The gene calls are TRBV19 and TRBJ2-7; no clear D. The CDR3 is made up of 14 amino acids. Trimming cost V 2 bases and J 3 bases, with 11 bases left between them. CDR1 and CDR2 from the germline V gene are LNHDA and SQIVND (reference sequence). This CDR3 is CASSISGFDYEQYF. CDR3 sequence (DNA): TGTGCCAGTAGTATATCCGGGTTCGACTACGAGCAGTACTTC.

This clonotype was seen a few times. This sequence joins TRBV20-1 and TRBJ1-3; 8 nucleotides match TRBD1. The J segment lost 4 bases and the V segment lost 2 bases, leaving 7 bases of the junction unmatched. This CDR3 contains 15 residues. Germline V lookup: CDR1 DFQATT, CDR2 SNEGSKA (reference sequence). The CDR3 spells CSARKTGVFGNTIYF. Here the CDR3 DNA reads TGCAGTGCTAGAAAGACAGGGGTTTTCGGAAACACCATATATTTT.

For the CDR3, the DNA is TGCAGTGCTAGTGGGGGGTACCAAGAGACCCAGTACTTC. Protein sequence: CSASGGYQETQYF. The V gene is TRBV20-1, the J gene TRBJ2-5; perhaps TRBD2 as D (6 bases). There are 13 residues in the CDR3. Germline CDR1 and CDR2: DFQATT and SNEGSKA (reference sequence). The V end was cut by 3 bases, the J end by 0 bases, with 8 bases between.

This clonotype was seen more than once but under ten times. The V call is TRBV5-1, the J call TRBJ2-5; D is unclear. V was shortened by 0 bases and J by 0 bases, with 6 bases between the two germline ends. The germline CDR1 and CDR2 sequences are SGHRS and YFSETQ. The CDR3 has 14 residues. CDR3 nucleotides: TGCGCCAGCAGCTTGGGAACACACCAAGAGACCCAGTACTTC. Encoded protein: CASSLGTHQETQYF.

In its sample, this clonotype was seen many times. The chain links TRBV4-3 to TRBJ2-1; D is undetermined. The germline V gene encodes CDR1 LGHNA and CDR2 YSLEER. The CDR3 consists of 15 residues. V lost 0 bases and J 7 bases, leaving 13 bases between the germline ends. The CDR3 here is CASSQDGNRMNEQFF. CDR3 sequence (DNA): TGCGCCAGCAGCCAAGATGGGAACCGGATGAATGAGCAGTTCTTC.

This clonotype has more than one count but fewer than ten. The V gene is TRBV14, the J gene TRBJ1-6; 7 bases fit TRBD1. The germline V gene has CDR1 SGHDN and CDR2 FVKESK. The junction had 8 bases not matched to a gene; V was cut back by 5 bases and J by 7 bases. The CDR3 is 15 residues long. CDR3 in amino acids: CASSSQGTTNSPLHF. DNA for the CDR3: TGTGCCAGCAGCTCACAGGGGACAACAAATTCACCCCTCCACTTT.

This sequence joins TRBV12-2 and TRBJ2-3; TRBD1, as called in the table, went unchecked against the DNA. TRBV12-2 is given as a pseudogene. CDR3 length: 15 residues. The CDR3 protein is CASRSPGQGAPTQYF. In DNA form, the CDR3 reads TGTGCAAGTCGTTCCCCGGGACAGGGGGCCCCTACGCAGTATTTT.

This clonotype was found a few times. CDR3 coding DNA: TGTGCCAGCAGCTCCGGGACGGTCGAGCAGTACTTC. Its protein product is CASSSGTVEQYF. The chain employs TRBV7-9 and TRBJ2-7; the D call may be TRBD1 or TRBD2 (5 bases each). Trimming cost V 4 bases and J 6 bases, with 10 bases left between them. The CDR3 is made up of 12 amino acids. The germline gives CDR1 SEHNR, CDR2 FQNEAQ (reference sequence).

DNA of the CDR3: TGTGCCATCAGTGAGCTACCGGGACTAGCGGACGAGCAGTACTTC. Translated: CAISELPGLADEQYF. The V and J genes are TRBV10-3 and TRBJ2-7; 11 nucleotides line up with TRBD2. CDR1 and CDR2 from the germline V gene are ENHRY and SYGVKD. The CDR3 runs 15 residues. With 2 bases clipped from V and 5 bases from J, the junction kept 5 bases outside the gene matches.

Only a few counts were recorded for this clonotype. J is TRBJ2-1 and V is TRBV7-2, with TRBD2 matching 10 bases. Trimming at V came to 5 bases and at J to 8 bases, leaving 9 bases not matched to a gene. Germline lookup yields CDR1 SGHTA and CDR2 FQGNSA. This CDR3 has 15 residues. The CDR3 sequence is CASSLLAGVIDEQFF. In nucleotides, the CDR3 is TGTGCCAGCAGCCTCCTAGCGGGAGTTATAGATGAGCAGTTCTTC.

The rearrangement joins TRBV6-5 to TRBJ2-1; 10 nucleotides line up with TRBD2. Germline V gene lookup returns CDR1 MNHEY and CDR2 SVGAGI. The CDR3 is 15 residues long. With V trimmed by 4 bases and J by 4 bases, 4 bases remained unmatched. CDR3 amino acids: CASSSGLAVYNEQFF. The CDR3 DNA reads TGTGCCAGCAGTTCCGGACTAGCGGTTTACAATGAGCAGTTCTTC.

V gene TRBV29-1 combines with J gene TRBJ1-1; maybe TRBD1 (5 bases). From germline, CDR1 is SQVTM and CDR2 ANQGSEA. This CDR3 comprises 12 residues. Trimming shortened V by 3 bases and J by 0 bases, and 5 bases separated the two germline ends. CDR3 loop: CSVDRVNTEAFF. In DNA form, the CDR3 reads TGCAGCGTTGACAGGGTGAACACTGAAGCTTTCTTT.

This clonotype was detected many times. The chain recombines TRBV5-1 with TRBJ2-1; D assignment may be TRBD1 or TRBD2 (5 bases each). Germline CDR1 reads SGHRS; CDR2 reads YFSETQ. The CDR3 extends over 15 amino acids. The ends were cut back, 4 bases at V and 8 bases at J, with 19 bases in the middle. Here the CDR3 reads CASSLTGTVGDEQFF. In DNA form, the CDR3 reads TGCGCCAGCAGCCTGACCGGGACCGTGGGCGATGAGCAGTTCTTC.

This clonotype was observed at least ten times. J is TRBJ2-5 and V is TRBV19; 7 bases are a match to TRBD2. Losses at the gene ends were 3 bases for V and 1 base for J; bases not matched to a gene: 11. The CDR3 consists of 17 residues. Per the germline V gene, CDR1 is LNHDA and CDR2 is SQIVND (reference sequence). The CDR3 region is CASSINAFRGGQETQYF. The CDR3 nucleotides read TGTGCCAGTAGTATCAACGCTTTTCGCGGGGGCCAAGAGACCCAGTACTTC.

The CDR3 DNA reads TGTGCCAGCTCGCGTCTACCTGGGACTGAAGCTTTCTTT. Amino acids: CASSRLPGTEAFF. The V gene is TRBV18, the J gene TRBJ1-1; no firm D call. The CDR3 is made up of 13 amino acids. Germline values: CDR1 KGHSH, CDR2 LQKENI. V lost 6 bases and J 5 bases, leaving 13 bases between the germline ends.

This clonotype has only a few counts. This chain connects TRBV7-2 to TRBJ2-2, with TRBD2 as a possible D gene (6 bases). CDR1 is SGHTA and CDR2 is FQGNSA in the germline V gene. The CDR3 runs 15 residues. V shed 1 base and J shed 2 bases, with 8 bases lying between them. The CDR3 loop is CASSLVGLNTGELFF. Written as DNA, the CDR3 is TGTGCCAGCAGCTTAGTGGGACTCAACACCGGGGAGCTGTTTTTT. The variable domain in full, with the rest retrieved from reference TRBV7-2 and TRBJ2-2, is GAGVSQSPSNKVTEKGKDVELRCDPISGHTALYWYRQSLGQGLEFLIYFQGNSAPDKSGLPSDRFSAERTGGSVSTLTIQRTQQEDSAVYLCASSLVGLNTGELFFGEGSRLTVL.

This clonotype was detected many times. The V and J genes are TRBV5-4 and TRBJ1-1; D unresolved. The CDR3 extends over 15 amino acids. CDR1 and CDR2 (germline): SGHNT, YYREEE (reference sequence). The germline V and J ends were trimmed by 0 bases and 2 bases, with 11 bases remaining between them. In DNA, the CDR3 is TGTGCCAGCAGCTTGGCACTTGGGGTAAACACTGAAGCTTTCTTT. Translation gives CASSLALGVNTEAFF.

This chain uses TRBV7-2 with TRBJ2-1; maybe TRBD2 (5 bases). The CDR3 runs to 18 residues. Germline CDR1 reads SGHTA; CDR2 reads FQGNSA. V was trimmed by 5 bases and J by 0 bases, leaving 20 bases between them. This chain's CDR3 is CASSLKTYSVSSYNEQFF. The CDR3 DNA reads TGTGCCAGCAGCCTAAAAACCTATAGCGTGAGCTCCTACAATGAGCAGTTCTTC.